Presented here are 9 T cell receptor beta chains from one specimen sequenced in a study of cytomegalovirus exposure and HLA in healthy donors. The PCR had 60 Vbeta and 13 Jbeta primers. This table comes from immunoSEQ multiplex PCR, and its TCRdb copy is limited to in-frame clones, with some not included. The sample carries 110,000 to 150,000 clones, more than 70% recorded once. Sequencing input: PBMCs. These receptors originate from a woman in her forties in good health and CMV-seronegative.

The V gene is TRBV19, the J gene TRBJ2-1, with D tentatively TRBD2 (5 bases). This CDR3 is built from 14 residues. V was cut by 4 bases and J by 1 base, with 8 bases left in between. Germline loops: CDR1 LNHDA, CDR2 SQIVND (reference sequence). CDR3 coding DNA: TGTGCCAGTAGTAGAACTAGTTCCTACAATGAGCAGTTCTTC. Translated, it gives CASSRTSSYNEQFF. Full variable domain (missing parts from reference TRBV19 and TRBJ2-1): DGGITQSPKYLFRKEGQNVTLSCEQNLNHDAMYWYRQDPGQGLRLIYYSQIVNDFQKGDIAEGYSVSREKKESFPLTVTSAQKNPTAFYLCASSRTSSYNEQFFGPGTRLTVL.

The chain is built from TRBV5-1 and TRBJ2-7; TRBD1 agrees at 7 bases. Unmatched junction bases numbered 7, after V lost 4 bases and J lost 0 bases. Germline assignment: CDR1 SGHRS and CDR2 YFSETQ. This CDR3 has 15 amino acids. CDR3: CASSGSGTASYEQYF. The CDR3 DNA is TGCGCCAGCAGCGGGTCCGGGACAGCCTCCTACGAGCAGTACTTC.

This rearrangement joins TRBV28 to TRBJ2-2; TRBD1 aligns across 8 bases. Germline CDR1 MDHEN, CDR2 SYDVKM. Losses at the gene ends were 7 bases for V and 6 bases for J; bases not matched to a gene: 7. The CDR3 runs to 14 residues. The CDR3 coding sequence is TGTGCCAGCATAAGACAGGGGATCCCCGGGGAGCTGTTTTTT. Protein sequence: CASIRQGIPGELFF.

The chain recombines TRBV2 with TRBJ2-4; 10 bases agree with TRBD1. CDR3 length: 15 amino acids. Trimming at V came to 4 bases and at J to 1 base, leaving 1 base not matched to a gene. The germline CDR1 and CDR2 sequences are SNHLY and FYNNEI. CDR3 loop: CASSGTGGAKNIQYF. The CDR3 DNA follows: TGTGCCAGCAGTGGGACAGGGGGGGCCAAAAACATTCAGTACTTC.

The chain is built from TRBV5-1 and TRBJ1-2; 8 bases match TRBD1. V lost 0 bases, J lost 6 bases, and 10 bases stayed unmatched. The CDR3 has 16 residues. Germline V gene data show CDR1 as SGHRS and CDR2 as YFSETQ. In DNA, the CDR3 is TGCGCCAGCAGCTTGGCCCACGGACAGGGTGTAGATGGCTACACCTTC. This translates into CASSLAHGQGVDGYTF.

This CDR3 is CASSPDRPLGAFF. CDR3 DNA sequence: TGTGCCAGCAGCCCGGACAGGCCGCTTGGGGCTTTCTTT. The chain uses TRBV9 and TRBJ1-1; 7 bases are a match to TRBD1. The CDR3 sequence is 13 residues long. The junction had 11 bases not matched to a gene; V was cut back by 4 bases and J by 11 bases. The germline V gene encodes CDR1 SGDLS and CDR2 YYNGEE.

The chain joins TRBV6-5 to TRBJ1-2, with 7 bases aligning to TRBD1. V trimming: 8 bases; J trimming: 4 bases; junction bases outside the gene matches: 7. Germline values: CDR1 MNHEY, CDR2 SVGAGI. This CDR3 region has 13 residues. This CDR3 reads CASSEQGPYGYTF. For the CDR3, the DNA is TGTGCCAGCTCTGAACAGGGGCCCTATGGCTACACCTTC.

The V call is TRBV7-7, the J call TRBJ2-2; 9 positions agree with TRBD1. The CDR3 is made up of 17 amino acids. Germline-derived CDR1 and CDR2 are SSHAT and FNYEAQ (reference sequence). With V trimmed by 5 bases and J by 7 bases, 14 bases remained unmatched. Here the CDR3 DNA reads TGTGCCAGCAGCCCAACCGGGACAGGGTCGGGAAGCGGGGAGCTGTTTTTT. Translating gives CASSPTGTGSGSGELFF.

The chain combines TRBV7-9 with TRBJ2-1; D gene unclear. From germline, CDR1 is SEHNR and CDR2 FQNEAQ (reference sequence). The CDR3 sequence is 15 residues long. Deletions cut 5 bases from V and 2 bases from J, with 13 bases between. The CDR3: CASSRSTRTYNEQFF. The CDR3 coding sequence is TGTGCCAGCAGCAGGTCGACACGGACCTACAATGAGCAGTTCTTC.